A single sample is the source of the 24 T cell receptor beta chains below, sequenced in a study of blood T cell repertoires in COVID-19. Profiled with immunoSEQ multiplex PCR; TCRdb holds only in-frame clones, not every one. The data hold approximately 100,000 clones, with about 80% observed a single time. The specimen was peripheral blood. These receptors were obtained from an elderly woman with active or convalescent COVID-19.

J is TRBJ1-5 and V is TRBV2, with TRBD1 identical over 9 bases. The CDR3 loop spans 15 amino acids. The J segment lost 0 bases and the V segment lost 7 bases, leaving 4 bases of the junction unmatched. Germline CDR1 reads SNHLY; CDR2 reads FYNNEI. Here the CDR3 DNA reads TGTGCCAGCAAGGGGACAGGGCATAGCAATCAGCCCCAGCATTTT. Encoded protein: CASKGTGHSNQPQHF.

In its sample, this clone was seen once. The chain employs TRBV19 and TRBJ2-4, with 7 bases fitting TRBD1. J gave up 1 base and V 5 bases, and 11 bases lay outside the gene matches. CDR1 and CDR2 from the germline V gene are LNHDA and SQIVND (reference sequence). The CDR3 extends over 17 amino acids. CDR3 sequence: CASSPSAGGFAKNIQYF. CDR3 nucleotide sequence: TGTGCCAGTAGTCCGTCCGCAGGGGGTTTCGCCAAAAACATTCAGTACTTC.

This sequence joins TRBV7-8 and TRBJ1-5; D not certain. Germline CDR1 is SGHVS and CDR2 is FQNEAQ. CDR3 size: 15 residues. V lost 5 bases, J lost 4 bases, and 15 bases lay in between. DNA for the CDR3: TGTGCCAGCAGCCAGCATGATATGAGTAATCAGCCCCAGCATTTT. It translates to CASSQHDMSNQPQHF.

The chain employs TRBV9 and TRBJ2-1; 11 bases match TRBD2. The CDR3 length is 15 residues. CDR1 is SGDLS and CDR2 is YYNGEE in the germline V gene. The V and J ends lost 4 bases and 7 bases, in that order; junction bases with no gene match: 7. CDR3 coding DNA: TGTGCCAGCAGCTCTTTTAGCGGGGGGGCAAATGAGCAGTTCTTC. Its translation is CASSSFSGGANEQFF. Combining the CDR3 with reference TRBV9 and TRBJ2-1 gives the whole variable domain DSGVTQTPKHLITATGQRVTLRCSPRSGDLSVYWYQQSLDQGLQFLIQYYNGEERAKGNILERFSAQQFPDLHSELNLSSLELGDSALYFCASSSFSGGANEQFFGPGTRLTVL.

This clone was detected a few times. CDR3 amino acids: CASSLVGATNTEAFF. The CDR3 DNA reads TGTGCCAGCAGCTTGGTAGGGGCCACGAACACTGAAGCTTTCTTT. V is TRBV5-4 and J is TRBJ1-1; a weak D match, TRBD1 (5 bases). The length of the CDR3 is 15 residues. CDR1 is SGHNT and CDR2 is YYREEE in the germline V gene (reference sequence). Trimming cost V 0 bases and J 1 base, with 10 bases left between them.

The chain combines TRBV2 with TRBJ1-5; 7 bases map to TRBD1. The CDR3 totals 15 residues. V lost 4 bases and J lost 4; bases outside the gene matches: 7. Germline V gives CDR1 SNHLY, CDR2 FYNNEI. CDR3 nucleotides: TGTGCCAGCAGTGTACAGGGGCAGAGGAATCAGCCCCAGCATTTT. Encoded protein: CASSVQGQRNQPQHF.

The CDR3 DNA reads TGTGCCAGCAGTACGCCGAGGAGACTTACTGAAGCTTTCTTT. Protein: CASSTPRRLTEAFF. The V call is TRBV28, the J call TRBJ1-1; the D is unclear. V was cut by 5 bases and J by 5 bases, with 15 bases left in between. CDR3 size: 14 residues. Germline V CDR1 and CDR2: MDHEN, SYDVKM.

This sequence joins TRBV19 and TRBJ2-5; weak D call: TRBD1 (6 bases). V shed 5 bases and J shed 9 bases, with 19 bases lying between them. Per the germline V gene, CDR1 is LNHDA and CDR2 is SQIVND (reference sequence). This CDR3 comprises 14 residues. For the CDR3, the DNA is TGTGCCAGTAGTGTGGGGGCCCCTGCACGCGCCCAGTACTTC. It translates to CASSVGAPARAQYF.

The rearrangement joins TRBV7-2 to TRBJ2-1; 7 positions match TRBD2. This CDR3 is 15 amino acids long. Per germline, CDR1 SGHTA and CDR2 FQGNSA. With V trimmed by 3 bases and J by 6 bases, 8 bases remained unmatched. Here the CDR3 DNA reads TGTGCCAGCAGCTTGCTAGCGGCCGCAAGCAATGAGCAGTTCTTC. Translation gives CASSLLAAASNEQFF.

This sequence joins TRBV7-2 and TRBJ1-1, with TRBD1 as a possible D gene (5 bases). V lost 1 base to trimming and J lost 0 bases, with 15 bases between them. Germline V CDR1 and CDR2: SGHTA, FQGNSA. The CDR3 contains 17 residues. The CDR3 DNA is TGTGCCAGCAGCTTAGGTGTATTCGGGGGGGTGAACACTGAAGCTTTCTTT. Protein product: CASSLGVFGGVNTEAFF.

The chain is built from TRBV6-6 and TRBJ2-3, with 8 bases fitting TRBD2. Germline CDR1 MNHNY, CDR2 SVGAGI (reference sequence). The CDR3 covers 17 residues. The V and J ends lost 5 bases and 4 bases, in that order; junction bases with no gene match: 14. This CDR3 reads CASSPALHGGAPDTQYF. CDR3 bases: TGTGCCAGCAGTCCAGCCCTTCACGGGGGGGCGCCAGATACGCAGTATTTT.

This chain links TRBV12-3 or TRBV12-4 with TRBJ1-2, with D unclear. The CDR3 covers 11 residues. Trimming left V 6 bases short and J 6 bases short, with 8 bases between. CDR3: CASRSGHGYTF. The CDR3 bases are TGTGCCAGCAGGTCTGGCCATGGCTACACCTTC.

V and J are TRBV3-1 (or the pseudogene TRBV3-2) and TRBJ1-2; 7 bases match TRBD1. The germline V gene encodes CDR1 LGHDT and CDR2 YNNKEL (reference sequence). V was clipped by 1 base and J by 5 bases; unmatched bases: 7. The CDR3 length is 15 residues. CDR3: CASSQVSTGAYGYTF. CDR3 bases: TGTGCCAGCAGCCAAGTTTCAACAGGGGCTTATGGCTACACCTTC.

The chain is built from TRBV19 and TRBJ2-1; 8 nucleotides line up with TRBD1. The ends lost 6 bases at V and 8 bases at J; junction bases unmatched: 9. The CDR3 has 14 residues. Germline V gives CDR1 LNHDA, CDR2 SQIVND (reference sequence). The CDR3 spells CASRAQGAFDEQFF. CDR3 bases: TGTGCCAGTAGAGCGCAGGGGGCTTTCGATGAGCAGTTCTTC.

This clone was found a few times. The chain links TRBV2 to TRBJ1-6; 7 bases align to TRBD1. Germline CDR1 reads SNHLY; CDR2 reads FYNNEI. The CDR3 totals 15 residues. V lost 3 bases to trimming and J lost 7 bases; unmatched junction nucleotides: 6. For the CDR3, the DNA is TGTGCCAGCAGTGAGTCAGGGGGAGACAATTCACCCCTCCACTTT. This codes for CASSESGGDNSPLHF. The full variable domain, rest sourced from reference TRBV2 and TRBJ1-6, is EPEVTQTPSHQVTQMGQEVILRCVPISNHLYFYWYRQILGQKVEFLVSFYNNEISEKSEIFDDQFSVERPDGSNFTLKIRSTKLEDSAMYFCASSESGGDNSPLHFGNGTRLTVT.

CDR3 DNA sequence: TGTGCCAGCAGGGGACAGGGGTCGAACACCGGGGAGCTGTTTTTT. It is translated as CASRGQGSNTGELFF. The chain couples TRBV2 to TRBJ2-2; 10 bases match TRBD1. The junction had 1 base not matched to a gene; V was cut back by 6 bases and J by 0 bases. The CDR3 runs 15 residues. Germline V gene data show CDR1 as SNHLY and CDR2 as FYNNEI. The whole variable domain, remainder taken from reference TRBV2 and TRBJ2-2, is EPEVTQTPSHQVTQMGQEVILRCVPISNHLYFYWYRQILGQKVEFLVSFYNNEISEKSEIFDDQFSVERPDGSNFTLKIRSTKLEDSAMYFCASRGQGSNTGELFFGEGSRLTVL.

V and J are TRBV30 and TRBJ1-1; weak D call: TRBD1 (6 bases). This CDR3 is built from 14 residues. The germline CDR1 and CDR2 sequences are GTSNPN and SVGIG (reference sequence). V was clipped by 0 bases and J by 0 bases, with 8 bases between them. CDR3 loop: CAWSVTGMNTEAFF. As DNA, the CDR3 is TGTGCCTGGAGTGTTACAGGGATGAACACTGAAGCTTTCTTT.

The chain couples TRBV7-2 to TRBJ1-2, with TRBD1 matching 9 bases. The germline V gene has CDR1 SGHTA and CDR2 FQGNSA. The V and J ends lost 6 bases and 2 bases, in that order; junction bases with no gene match: 7. The CDR3 totals 15 residues. The CDR3 DNA sequence: TGTGCCAGCAGTGTACAGGGGGCGCTCAACTATGGCTACACCTTC. As protein: CASSVQGALNYGYTF.

A few counts support this clone. The V call is TRBV7-8, the J call TRBJ1-3; 8 bases fit TRBD1. The germline gives CDR1 SGHVS, CDR2 FQNEAQ. This CDR3 region has 16 residues. With 4 bases clipped from V and 3 bases from J, the junction kept 8 bases outside the gene matches. The CDR3 sequence is CASSSHDRGNGNTIYF. CDR3 DNA sequence: TGTGCCAGCAGCTCGCACGACAGGGGAAATGGAAACACCATATATTTT.

Only a few counts were recorded for this clone. CDR3 amino acids: CASSLSKGQGARSPLHF. The CDR3, as DNA: TGTGCCAGCAGTTTATCGAAGGGACAGGGGGCGCGGTCACCCCTCCACTTT. The chain uses TRBV27 and TRBJ1-6, with TRBD1 matching over 12 bases. There are 17 residues in the CDR3. The V segment lost 0 bases and the J segment 10 bases; nucleotides outside the gene matches: 7. Germline V gene sequence: CDR1 MNHEY, CDR2 SMNVEV (reference sequence).

This sequence joins TRBV14 and TRBJ2-2; 9 nucleotides align to TRBD1. CDR3 length equals 15 residues. V shed 6 bases, J shed 4 bases, and the junction held 6 bases outside the gene matches. Germline V lookup: CDR1 SGHDN, CDR2 FVKESK. The CDR3 loop reads CASRKQGAVTGELFF. The CDR3 region has the DNA TGTGCCAGCAGAAAACAGGGGGCGGTCACCGGGGAGCTGTTTTTT. The full variable domain, its missing parts supplied by reference TRBV14 and TRBJ2-2, is EAGVTQFPSHSVIEKGQTVTLRCDPISGHDNLYWYRRVMGKEIKFLLHFVKESKQDESGMPNNRFLAERTGGTYSTLKVQPAELEDSGVYFCASRKQGAVTGELFFGEGSRLTVL.

V is TRBV21-1 and J is TRBJ2-5; TRBD2 was called by the table and not checked on the DNA. TRBV21-1 is designated a pseudogene. The CDR3 length is 17 residues. The CDR3 bases are TGTGCCAGCGGGGGCCCAACGAGCCTTGGGAGGGGGGAGACCCAGTACTTC. Translation gives CASGGPTSLGRGETQYF.

The rearrangement uses TRBV5-1 and TRBJ2-5, with 12 nucleotides matching TRBD2. The CDR3 has 17 residues. CDR1 and CDR2 from the germline V gene are SGHRS and YFSETQ. J was trimmed by 5 bases and V by 0 bases; bases with no gene match: 8. CDR3 amino acids: CASSLASGLAGRETQYF. The CDR3 DNA reads as TGCGCCAGCAGCTTGGCCTCCGGACTAGCGGGGCGGGAGACCCAGTACTTC. Using reference TRBV5-1 and TRBJ2-5 for the parts outside the CDR3, the full variable domain is KAGVTQTPRYLIKTRGQQVTLSCSPISGHRSVSWYQQTPGQGLQFLFEYFSETQRNKGNFPGRFSGRQFSNSRSEMNVSTLELGDSALYLCASSLASGLAGRETQYFGPGTRLLVL.

The chain recombines TRBV7-9 with TRBJ1-3, with D possibly TRBD1 on 5 matching bases. Germline CDR1 and CDR2: SEHNR and FQNEAQ (reference sequence). The CDR3 runs to 15 residues. The V end lost 3 bases, the J end lost 2 bases, and 11 bases lay between the germline ends. DNA for the CDR3: TGTGCCAGCAGCTTTATCTCAGGGACTGGAAACACCATATATTTT. Translating it yields CASSFISGTGNTIYF.